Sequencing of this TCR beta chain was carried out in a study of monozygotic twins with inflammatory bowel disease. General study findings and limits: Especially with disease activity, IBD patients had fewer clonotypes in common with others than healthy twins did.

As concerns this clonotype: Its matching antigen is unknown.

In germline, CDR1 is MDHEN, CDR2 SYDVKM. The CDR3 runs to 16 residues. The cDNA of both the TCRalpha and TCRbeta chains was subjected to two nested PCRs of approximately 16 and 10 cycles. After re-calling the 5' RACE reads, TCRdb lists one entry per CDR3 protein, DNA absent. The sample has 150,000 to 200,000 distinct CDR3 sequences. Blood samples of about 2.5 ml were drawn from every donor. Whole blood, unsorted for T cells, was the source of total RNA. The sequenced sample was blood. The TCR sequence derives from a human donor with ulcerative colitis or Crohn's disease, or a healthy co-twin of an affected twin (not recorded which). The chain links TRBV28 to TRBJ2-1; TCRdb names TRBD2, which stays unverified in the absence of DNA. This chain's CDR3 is CASSSLAGGFILEQFF.